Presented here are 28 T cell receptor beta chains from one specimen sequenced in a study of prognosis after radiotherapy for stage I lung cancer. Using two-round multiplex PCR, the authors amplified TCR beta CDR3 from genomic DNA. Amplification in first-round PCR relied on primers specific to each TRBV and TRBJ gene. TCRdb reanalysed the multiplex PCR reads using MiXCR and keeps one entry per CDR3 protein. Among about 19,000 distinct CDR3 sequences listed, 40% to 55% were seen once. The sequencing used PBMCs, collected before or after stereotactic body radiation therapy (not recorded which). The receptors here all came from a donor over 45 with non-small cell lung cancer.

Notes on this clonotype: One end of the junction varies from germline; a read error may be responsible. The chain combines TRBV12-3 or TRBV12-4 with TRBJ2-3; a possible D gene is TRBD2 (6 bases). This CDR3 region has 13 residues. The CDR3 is CASRGLSTDTQYF. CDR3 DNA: TGTGCCAGCAGGGGACTGAGCACGGATACGCAGTATTTT.

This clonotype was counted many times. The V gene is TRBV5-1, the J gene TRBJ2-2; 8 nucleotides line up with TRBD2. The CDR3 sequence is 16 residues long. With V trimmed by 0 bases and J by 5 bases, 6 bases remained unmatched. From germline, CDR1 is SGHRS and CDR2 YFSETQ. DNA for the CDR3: TGCGCCAGCAGCTTGGACGGGAGGGCCGGTACCGGGGAGCTGTTTTTT. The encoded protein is CASSLDGRAGTGELFF.

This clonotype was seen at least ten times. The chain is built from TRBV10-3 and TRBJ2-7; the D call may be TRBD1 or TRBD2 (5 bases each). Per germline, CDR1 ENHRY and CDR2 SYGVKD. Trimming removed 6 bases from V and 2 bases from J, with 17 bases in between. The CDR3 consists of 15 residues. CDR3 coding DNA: TGTGCCATCAGCTCCTCCGGGACGGACGCCTACGAGCAGTACTTC. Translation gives CAISSSGTDAYEQYF.

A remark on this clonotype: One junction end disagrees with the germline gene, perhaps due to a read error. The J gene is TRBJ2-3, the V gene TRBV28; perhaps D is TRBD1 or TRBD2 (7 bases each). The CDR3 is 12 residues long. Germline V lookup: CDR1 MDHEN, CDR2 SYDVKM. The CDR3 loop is CSSRGGQYTQYF. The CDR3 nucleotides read TGTTCCAGCAGGGGGGGGCAATATACGCAGTATTTT.

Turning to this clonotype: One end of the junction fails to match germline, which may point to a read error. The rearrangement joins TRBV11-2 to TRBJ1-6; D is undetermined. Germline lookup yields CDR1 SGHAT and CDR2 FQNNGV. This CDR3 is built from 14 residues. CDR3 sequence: CASSLRQYGSPLHF. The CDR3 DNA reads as TGCGCCAGCAGCTTACGTCAGTATGGGTCACCCCTCCACTTT.

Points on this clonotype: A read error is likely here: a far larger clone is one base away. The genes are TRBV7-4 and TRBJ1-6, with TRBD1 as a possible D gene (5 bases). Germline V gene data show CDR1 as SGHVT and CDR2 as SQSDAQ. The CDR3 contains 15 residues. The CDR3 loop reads CAISLRGDGNSPLHF. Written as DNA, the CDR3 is TGTGCCATCAGCTTAAGGGGAGATGGTAATTCACCCCTCCACTTT.

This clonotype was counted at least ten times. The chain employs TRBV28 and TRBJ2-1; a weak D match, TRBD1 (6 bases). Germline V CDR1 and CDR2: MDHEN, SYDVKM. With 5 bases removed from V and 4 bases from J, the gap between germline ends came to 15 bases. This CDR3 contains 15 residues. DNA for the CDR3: TGTGCCAGCAGTGGCACAGGGTCCGGTTACAATGAGCAGTTCTTC. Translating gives CASSGTGSGYNEQFF.

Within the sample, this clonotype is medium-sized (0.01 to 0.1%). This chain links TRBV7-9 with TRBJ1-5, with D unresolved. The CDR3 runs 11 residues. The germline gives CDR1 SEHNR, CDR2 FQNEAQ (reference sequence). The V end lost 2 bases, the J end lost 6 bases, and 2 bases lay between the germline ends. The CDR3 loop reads CASSLFQPQHF. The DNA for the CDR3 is TGTGCCAGCAGCTTATTTCAGCCCCAGCATTTT.

CDR3 region: CASREGPLGSTLHF. CDR3 bases: TGTGCCAGCAGGGAGGGACCCTTAGGCTCAACCCTCCACTTT. This rearrangement joins TRBV6-1 to TRBJ1-6, with D maybe TRBD1 (5 bases). Trimming removed 6 bases from V and 14 bases from J, with 20 bases in between. The CDR3 spans 14 residues. Germline CDR1 MNHNS, CDR2 SASEGT.

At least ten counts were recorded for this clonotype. This CDR3 reads CSASKGGDTEAFF. In nucleotides, the CDR3 is TGCAGTGCTAGTAAGGGGGGCGACACTGAAGCTTTCTTT. This sequence joins TRBV20-1 and TRBJ1-1; D is perhaps TRBD1 (6 bases). V was pared by 3 bases and J by 3 bases, with 11 bases between. CDR3 size: 13 residues. From germline, CDR1 is DFQATT and CDR2 SNEGSKA (reference sequence).

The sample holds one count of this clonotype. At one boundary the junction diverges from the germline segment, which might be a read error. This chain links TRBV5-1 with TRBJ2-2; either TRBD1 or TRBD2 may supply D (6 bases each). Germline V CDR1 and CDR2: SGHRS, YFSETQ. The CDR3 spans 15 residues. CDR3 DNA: TGCGCCAGCAGCCCCGGCCCGGGGGACACCGTGGAGCTGTTTTTT. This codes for CASSPGPGDTVELFF.

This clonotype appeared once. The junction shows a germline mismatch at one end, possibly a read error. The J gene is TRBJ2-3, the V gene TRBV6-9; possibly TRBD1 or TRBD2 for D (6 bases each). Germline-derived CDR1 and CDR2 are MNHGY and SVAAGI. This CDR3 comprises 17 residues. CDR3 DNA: TGTACCAGCAGTTACCGAGGGGGGTACGGAAGCACAGATACGCAGTATTTT. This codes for CTSSYRGGYGSTDTQYF.

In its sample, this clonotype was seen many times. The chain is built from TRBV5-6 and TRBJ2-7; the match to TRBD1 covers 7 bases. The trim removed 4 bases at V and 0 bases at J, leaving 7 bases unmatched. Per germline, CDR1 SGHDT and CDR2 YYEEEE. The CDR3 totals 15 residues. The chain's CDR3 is CASSALGTASYEQYF. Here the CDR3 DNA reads TGTGCCAGCAGCGCGTTGGGGACAGCCTCCTACGAGCAGTACTTC. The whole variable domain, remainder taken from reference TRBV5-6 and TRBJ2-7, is DAGVTQSPTHLIKTRGQQVTLRCSPKSGHDTVSWYQQALGQGPQFIFQYYEEEERQRGNFPDRFSGHQFPNYSSELNVNALLLGDSALYLCASSALGTASYEQYFGPGTRLTVT.

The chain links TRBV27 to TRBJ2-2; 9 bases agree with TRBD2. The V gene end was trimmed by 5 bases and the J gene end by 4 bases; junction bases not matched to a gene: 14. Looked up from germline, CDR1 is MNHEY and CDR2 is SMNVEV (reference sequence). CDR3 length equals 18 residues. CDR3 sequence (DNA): TGTGCCAGCAGTAGGCTAGCGGGATTGCAGTTGGCCACCGGGGAGCTGTTTTTT. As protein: CASSRLAGLQLATGELFF.

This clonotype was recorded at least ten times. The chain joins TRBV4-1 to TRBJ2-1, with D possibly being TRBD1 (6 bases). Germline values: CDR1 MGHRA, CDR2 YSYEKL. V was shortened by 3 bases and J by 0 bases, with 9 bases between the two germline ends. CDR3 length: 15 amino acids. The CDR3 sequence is CASSQWDNSYNEQFF. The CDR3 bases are TGCGCCAGCAGCCAGTGGGACAACTCCTACAATGAGCAGTTCTTC.

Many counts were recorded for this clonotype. The CDR3 nucleotides read TGCGCCAGCAGCTTAAGGGACAGGGGCGATCAGGGGGAAAAACTGTTTTTT. Translated: CASSLRDRGDQGEKLFF. The chain couples TRBV5-1 to TRBJ1-4, with TRBD1 identical over 10 bases. The CDR3 spans 17 residues. Unmatched junction bases numbered 12, after V lost 2 bases and J lost 8 bases. CDR1 is SGHRS and CDR2 is YFSETQ in the germline V gene.

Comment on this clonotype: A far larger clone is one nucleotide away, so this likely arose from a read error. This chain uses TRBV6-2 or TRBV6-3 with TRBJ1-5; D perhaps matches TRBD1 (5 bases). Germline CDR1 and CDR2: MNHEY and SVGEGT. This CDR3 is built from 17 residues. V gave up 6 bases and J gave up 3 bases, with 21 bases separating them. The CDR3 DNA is TGTGCCAGCAGAATGAGGGGCGGAAACTATATCAATCAGCCCCAGCATTTT. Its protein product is CASRMRGGNYINQPQHF.

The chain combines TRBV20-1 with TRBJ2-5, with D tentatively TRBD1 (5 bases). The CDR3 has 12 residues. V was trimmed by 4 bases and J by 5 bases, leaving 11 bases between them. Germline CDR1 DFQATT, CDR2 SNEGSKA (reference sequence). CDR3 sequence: CSAIPRAETQYF. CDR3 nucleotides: TGCAGTGCTATTCCCAGGGCTGAGACCCAGTACTTC.

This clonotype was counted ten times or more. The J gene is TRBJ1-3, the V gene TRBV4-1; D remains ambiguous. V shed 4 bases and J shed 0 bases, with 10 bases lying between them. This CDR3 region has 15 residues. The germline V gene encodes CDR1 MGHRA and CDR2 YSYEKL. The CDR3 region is CASSPPPRSGNTIYF. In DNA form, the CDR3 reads TGCGCCAGCAGCCCCCCCCCGCGCTCTGGAAACACCATATATTTT.

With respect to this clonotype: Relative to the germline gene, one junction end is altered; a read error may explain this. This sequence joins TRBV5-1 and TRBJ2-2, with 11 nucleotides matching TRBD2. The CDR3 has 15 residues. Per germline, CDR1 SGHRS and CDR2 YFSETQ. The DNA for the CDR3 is TGCGCCAGCAGCGGGACTAGCGGTAACATCGGGGAGCTGTTTTTT. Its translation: CASSGTSGNIGELFF.

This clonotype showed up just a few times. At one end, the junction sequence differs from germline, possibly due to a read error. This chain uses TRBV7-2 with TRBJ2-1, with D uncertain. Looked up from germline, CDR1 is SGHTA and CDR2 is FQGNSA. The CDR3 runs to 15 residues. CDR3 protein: CASGAAGGSYNEQLF. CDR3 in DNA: TGTGCCAGCGGCGCAGCAGGTGGATCCTACAATGAGCAGCTCTTC.

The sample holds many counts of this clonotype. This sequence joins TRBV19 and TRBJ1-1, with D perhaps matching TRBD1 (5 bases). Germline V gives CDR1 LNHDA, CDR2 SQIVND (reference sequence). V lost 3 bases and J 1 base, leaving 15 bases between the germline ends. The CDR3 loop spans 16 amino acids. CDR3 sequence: CASSIFGGTANTEAFF. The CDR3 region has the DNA TGTGCCAGTAGTATTTTTGGGGGAACGGCGAACACTGAAGCTTTCTTT.

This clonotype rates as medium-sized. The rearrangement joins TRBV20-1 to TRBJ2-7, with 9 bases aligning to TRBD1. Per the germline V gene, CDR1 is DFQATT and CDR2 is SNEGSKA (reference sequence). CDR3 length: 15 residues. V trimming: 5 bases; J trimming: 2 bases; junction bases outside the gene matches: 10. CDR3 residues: CSAEPGTGNTYEQYF. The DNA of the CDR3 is TGCAGTGCTGAACCCGGGACAGGGAATACCTACGAGCAGTACTTC.

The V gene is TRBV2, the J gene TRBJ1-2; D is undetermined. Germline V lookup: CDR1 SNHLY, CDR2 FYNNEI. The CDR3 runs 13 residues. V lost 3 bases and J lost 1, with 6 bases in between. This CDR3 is CASSDRINYGYTF. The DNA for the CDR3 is TGTGCCAGCAGTGACAGGATTAACTATGGCTACACCTTC. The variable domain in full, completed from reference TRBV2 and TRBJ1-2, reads EPEVTQTPSHQVTQMGQEVILRCVPISNHLYFYWYRQILGQKVEFLVSFYNNEISEKSEIFDDQFSVERPDGSNFTLKIRSTKLEDSAMYFCASSDRINYGYTFGSGTRLTVV.

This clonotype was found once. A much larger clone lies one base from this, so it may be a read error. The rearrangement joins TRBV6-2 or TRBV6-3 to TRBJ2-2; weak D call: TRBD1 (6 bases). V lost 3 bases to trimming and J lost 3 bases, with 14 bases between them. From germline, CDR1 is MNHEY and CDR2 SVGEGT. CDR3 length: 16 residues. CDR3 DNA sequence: TGTGCCAGCAGTTATAGGACAGTGGAGGACACCGGGGAGCTGTTTTTT. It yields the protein CASSYRTVEDTGELFF.

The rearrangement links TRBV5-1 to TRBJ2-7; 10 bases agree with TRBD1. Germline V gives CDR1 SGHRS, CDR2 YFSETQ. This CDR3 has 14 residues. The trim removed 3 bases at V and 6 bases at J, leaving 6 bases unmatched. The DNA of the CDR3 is TGCGCCAGCAGCTCCACCGGGACAGGGGCCGAGCAGTACTTC. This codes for CASSSTGTGAEQYF.

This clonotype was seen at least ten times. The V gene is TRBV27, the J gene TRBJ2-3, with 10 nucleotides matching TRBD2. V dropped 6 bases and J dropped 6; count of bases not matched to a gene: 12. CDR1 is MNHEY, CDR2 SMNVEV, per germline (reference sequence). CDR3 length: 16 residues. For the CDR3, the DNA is TGTGCCAGCAGCCACACTCTAGCGGGAGCATGGGATACGCAGTATTTT. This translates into CASSHTLAGAWDTQYF.

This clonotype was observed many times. The CDR3 DNA sequence: TGCGCCAGCAGCCAAGATAGTGGCGACAGCTATACCTATGGCTACACCTTC. Amino acid sequence: CASSQDSGDSYTYGYTF. The chain uses TRBV4-1 and TRBJ1-2; a possible D gene is TRBD1 (5 bases). The CDR3 extends over 17 amino acids. Trimming cost V 0 bases and J 4 bases, with 18 bases left between them. The V gene's germline CDR1 is MGHRA and CDR2 YSYEKL.